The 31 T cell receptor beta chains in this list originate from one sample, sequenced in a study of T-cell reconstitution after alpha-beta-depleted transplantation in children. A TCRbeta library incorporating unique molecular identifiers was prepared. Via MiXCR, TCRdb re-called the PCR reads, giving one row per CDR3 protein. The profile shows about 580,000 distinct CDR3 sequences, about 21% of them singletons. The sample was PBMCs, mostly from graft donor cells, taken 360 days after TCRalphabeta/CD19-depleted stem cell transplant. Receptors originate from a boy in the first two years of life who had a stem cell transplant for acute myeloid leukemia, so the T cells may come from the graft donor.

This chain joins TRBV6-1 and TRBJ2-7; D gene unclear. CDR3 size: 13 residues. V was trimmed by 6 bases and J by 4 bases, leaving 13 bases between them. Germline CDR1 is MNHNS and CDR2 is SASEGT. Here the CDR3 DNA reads TGTGCCAGCAGCGAACGACCTTCTTACGAGCAGTACGTC. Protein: CASSERPSYEQYV.

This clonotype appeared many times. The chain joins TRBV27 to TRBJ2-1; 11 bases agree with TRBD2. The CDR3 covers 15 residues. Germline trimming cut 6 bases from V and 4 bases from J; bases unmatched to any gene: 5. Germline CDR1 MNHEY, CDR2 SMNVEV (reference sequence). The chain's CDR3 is CASRVAGGPYNEQFF. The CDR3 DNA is TGTGCCAGCAGGGTAGCGGGGGGGCCTTACAATGAGCAGTTCTTC.

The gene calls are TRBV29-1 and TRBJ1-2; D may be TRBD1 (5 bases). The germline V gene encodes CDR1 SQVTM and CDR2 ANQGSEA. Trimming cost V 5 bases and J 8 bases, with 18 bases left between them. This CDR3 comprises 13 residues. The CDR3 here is CSVLGGGRSGYTF. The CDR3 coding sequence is TGCAGCGTTCTCGGGGGAGGGAGAAGCGGCTACACCTTC.

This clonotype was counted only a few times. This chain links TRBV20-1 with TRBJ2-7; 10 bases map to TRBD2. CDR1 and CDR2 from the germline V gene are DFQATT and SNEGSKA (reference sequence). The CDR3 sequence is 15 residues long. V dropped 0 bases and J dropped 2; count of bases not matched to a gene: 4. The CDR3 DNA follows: TGCAGTGCTAGAGATTCTAGCGGGGGTCCCTACGAGCAGTACGTC. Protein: CSARDSSGGPYEQYV.

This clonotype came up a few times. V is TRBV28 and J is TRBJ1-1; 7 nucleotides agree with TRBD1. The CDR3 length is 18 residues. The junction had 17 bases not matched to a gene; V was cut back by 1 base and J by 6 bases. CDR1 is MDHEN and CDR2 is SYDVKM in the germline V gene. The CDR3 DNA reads TGTGCCAGCAGTTTATTAACCGGACCATCCCCACAGGGGTCTGAAGCTTTCTTT. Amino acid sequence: CASSLLTGPSPQGSEAFF.

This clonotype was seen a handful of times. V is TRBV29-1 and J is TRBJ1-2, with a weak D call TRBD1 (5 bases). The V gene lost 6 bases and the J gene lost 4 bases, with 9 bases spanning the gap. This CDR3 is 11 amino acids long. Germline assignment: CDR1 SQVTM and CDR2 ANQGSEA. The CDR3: CSVQGGYGYTF. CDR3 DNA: TGCAGCGTCCAGGGTGGCTATGGCTACACCTTC.

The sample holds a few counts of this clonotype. CDR3 bases: TGCAGCGTTGAAGGGGGCGGCCGGGGCACTGAAGCTTTCTTT. Its translation is CSVEGGGRGTEAFF. V gene TRBV29-1 combines with J gene TRBJ1-1; D may be TRBD1 (5 bases). Trimming removed 1 base from V and 4 bases from J, with 13 bases in between. The CDR3 loop spans 14 amino acids. CDR1 is SQVTM, CDR2 ANQGSEA, per germline. Combining the CDR3 with reference TRBV29-1 and TRBJ1-1 gives the whole variable domain SAVISQKPSRDICQRGTSLTIQCQVDSQVTMMFWYRQQPGQSLTLIATANQGSEATYESGFVIDKFPISRPNLTFSTLTVSNMSPEDSSIYLCSVEGGGRGTEAFFGQGTRLTVV.

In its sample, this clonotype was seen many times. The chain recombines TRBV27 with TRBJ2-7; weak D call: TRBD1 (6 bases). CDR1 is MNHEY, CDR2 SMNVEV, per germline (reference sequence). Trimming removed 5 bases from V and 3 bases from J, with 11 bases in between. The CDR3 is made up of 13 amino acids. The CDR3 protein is CASSPDSHYEQYF. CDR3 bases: TGTGCCAGCAGTCCGGACAGTCACTACGAGCAGTACTTC.

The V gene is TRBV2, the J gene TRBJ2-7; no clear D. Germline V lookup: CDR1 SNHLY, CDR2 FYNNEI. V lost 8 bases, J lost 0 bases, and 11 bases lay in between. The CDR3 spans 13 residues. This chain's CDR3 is CASAPDHSYEQYF. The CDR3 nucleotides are TGTGCCAGCGCACCGGACCACTCCTACGAGCAGTACTTC.

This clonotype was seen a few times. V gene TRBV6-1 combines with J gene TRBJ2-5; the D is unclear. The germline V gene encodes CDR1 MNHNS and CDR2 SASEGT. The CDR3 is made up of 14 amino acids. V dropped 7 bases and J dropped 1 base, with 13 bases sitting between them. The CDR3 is CASNGPAAQETQYF. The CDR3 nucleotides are TGTGCCAGCAATGGGCCAGCCGCCCAAGAGACCCAGTACTTC.

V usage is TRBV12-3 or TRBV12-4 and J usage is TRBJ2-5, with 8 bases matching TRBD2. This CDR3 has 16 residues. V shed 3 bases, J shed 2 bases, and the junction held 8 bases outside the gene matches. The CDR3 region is CASSFAGTRRQETQYF. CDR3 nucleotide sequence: TGTGCCAGCAGTTTCGCCGGGACTAGGCGTCAAGAGACCCAGTACTTC.

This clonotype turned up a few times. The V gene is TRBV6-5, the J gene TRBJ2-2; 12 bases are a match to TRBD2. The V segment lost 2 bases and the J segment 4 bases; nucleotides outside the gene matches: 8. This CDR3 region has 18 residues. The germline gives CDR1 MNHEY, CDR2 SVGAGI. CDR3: CASSYPSGGAGGTGELFF. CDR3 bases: TGTGCCAGCAGTTACCCTAGCGGGGGGGCCGGCGGCACCGGGGAGCTGTTTTTT.

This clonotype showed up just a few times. As DNA, the CDR3 is TGTGCCAGCAGTTTATCGTCCCGGGAAGGCTACAATGAGCAGTTCTTC. Residues: CASSLSSREGYNEQFF. This chain links TRBV27 with TRBJ2-1; D perhaps matches TRBD2 (5 bases). The CDR3 has 16 amino acids. V shed 0 bases and J shed 3 bases, with 12 bases lying between them. Germline CDR1 and CDR2: MNHEY and SMNVEV (reference sequence).

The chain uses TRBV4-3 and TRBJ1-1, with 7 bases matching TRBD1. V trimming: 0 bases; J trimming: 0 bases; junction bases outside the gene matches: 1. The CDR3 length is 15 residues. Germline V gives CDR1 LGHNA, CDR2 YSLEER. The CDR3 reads CASSQDGTVNTEAFF. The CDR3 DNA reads TGCGCCAGCAGCCAAGATGGGACAGTGAACACTGAAGCTTTCTTT.

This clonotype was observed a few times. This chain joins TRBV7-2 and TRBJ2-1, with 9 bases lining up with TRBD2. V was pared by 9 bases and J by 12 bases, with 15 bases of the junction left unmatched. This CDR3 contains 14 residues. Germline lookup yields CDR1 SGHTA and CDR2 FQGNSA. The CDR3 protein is CASGLSSGGSWQFF. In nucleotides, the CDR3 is TGTGCCAGTGGGCTTTCGAGCGGGGGGAGTTGGCAGTTCTTC.

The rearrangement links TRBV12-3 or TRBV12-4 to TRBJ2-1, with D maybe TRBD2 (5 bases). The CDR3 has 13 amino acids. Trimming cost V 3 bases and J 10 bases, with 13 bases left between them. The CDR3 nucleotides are TGTGCCAGCAGTTTCGGAGTTCCGGGGGAGCAGTTCTTC. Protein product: CASSFGVPGEQFF.

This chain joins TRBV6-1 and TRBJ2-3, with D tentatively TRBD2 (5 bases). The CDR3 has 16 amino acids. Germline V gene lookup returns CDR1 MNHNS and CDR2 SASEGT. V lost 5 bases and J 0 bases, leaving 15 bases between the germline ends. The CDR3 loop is CASSRGSYSSTDTQYF. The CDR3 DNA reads TGTGCCAGCAGTCGAGGGTCGTATTCTAGCACAGATACGCAGTATTTT.

The CDR3 protein is CASSQEGGRGGMDTQYF. As DNA, the CDR3 is TGCGCCAGCAGCCAAGAAGGGGGGCGGGGGGGCATGGATACGCAGTATTTT. V gene TRBV4-3 combines with J gene TRBJ2-3; 9 nucleotides line up with TRBD2. After removal of 0 bases from V and 6 bases from J, the junction contained 10 bases not matched to a gene. Germline lookup yields CDR1 LGHNA and CDR2 YSLEER. The CDR3 contains 17 residues.

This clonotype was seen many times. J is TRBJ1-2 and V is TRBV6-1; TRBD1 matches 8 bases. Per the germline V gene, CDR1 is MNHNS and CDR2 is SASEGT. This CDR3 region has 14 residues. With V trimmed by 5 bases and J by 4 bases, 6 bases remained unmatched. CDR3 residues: CASSLGQAAYGYTF. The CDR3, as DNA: TGTGCCAGCAGTCTGGGACAGGCGGCCTATGGCTACACCTTC.

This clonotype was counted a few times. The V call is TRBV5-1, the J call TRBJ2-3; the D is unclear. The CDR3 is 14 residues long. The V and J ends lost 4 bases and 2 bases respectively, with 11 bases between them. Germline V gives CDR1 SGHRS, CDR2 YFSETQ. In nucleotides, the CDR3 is TGCGCCAGCAGCCCTGTCGATTCCACAGATACGCAGTATTTT. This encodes CASSPVDSTDTQYF.

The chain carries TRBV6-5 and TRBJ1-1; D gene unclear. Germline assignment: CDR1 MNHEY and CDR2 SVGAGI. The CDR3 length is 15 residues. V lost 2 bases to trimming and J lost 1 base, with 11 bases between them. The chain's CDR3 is CASSYDGRTNTEAFF. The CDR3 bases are TGTGCCAGCAGTTACGATGGCAGAACGAACACTGAAGCTTTCTTT.

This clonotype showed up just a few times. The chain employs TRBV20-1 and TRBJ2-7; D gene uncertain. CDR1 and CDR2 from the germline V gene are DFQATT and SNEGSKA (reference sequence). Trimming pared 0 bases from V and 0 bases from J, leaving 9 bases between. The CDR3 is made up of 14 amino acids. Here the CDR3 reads CSARDSTSSYEQYV. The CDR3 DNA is TGCAGTGCTAGAGACTCCACGAGCTCCTACGAGCAGTACGTC.

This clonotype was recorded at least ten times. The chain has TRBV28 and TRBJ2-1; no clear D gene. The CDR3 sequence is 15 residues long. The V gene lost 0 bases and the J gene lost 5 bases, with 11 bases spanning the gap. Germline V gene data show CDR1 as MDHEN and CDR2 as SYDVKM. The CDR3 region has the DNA TGTGCCAGCAGTTTATGGTCGGCCCCTAACAATGAGCAGTTCTTC. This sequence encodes CASSLWSAPNNEQFF.

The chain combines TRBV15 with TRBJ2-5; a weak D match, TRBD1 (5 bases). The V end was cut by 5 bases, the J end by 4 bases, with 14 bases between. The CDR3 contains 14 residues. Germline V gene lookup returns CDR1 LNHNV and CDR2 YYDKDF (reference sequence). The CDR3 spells CATSPYRKGETQYF. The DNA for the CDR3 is TGTGCCACCAGCCCTTACAGGAAAGGAGAGACCCAGTACTTC.

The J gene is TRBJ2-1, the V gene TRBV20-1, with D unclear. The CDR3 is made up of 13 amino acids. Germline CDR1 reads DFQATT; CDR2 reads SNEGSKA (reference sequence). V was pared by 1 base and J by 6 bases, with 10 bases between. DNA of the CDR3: TGCAGTGCTAGAGCCACTACTTCCAATGAGCAGTTCTTC. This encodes CSARATTSNEQFF.

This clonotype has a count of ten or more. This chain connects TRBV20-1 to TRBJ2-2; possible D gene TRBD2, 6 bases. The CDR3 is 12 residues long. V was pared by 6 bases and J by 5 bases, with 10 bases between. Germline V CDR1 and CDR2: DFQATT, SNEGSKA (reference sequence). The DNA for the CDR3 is TGCAGTGCCCTAGCGATTACCGGGGAGCTGTTTTTT. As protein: CSALAITGELFF.

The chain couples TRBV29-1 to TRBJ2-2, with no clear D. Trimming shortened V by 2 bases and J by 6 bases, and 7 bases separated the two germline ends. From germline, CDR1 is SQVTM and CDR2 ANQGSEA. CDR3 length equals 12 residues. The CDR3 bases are TGCAGCGTTGAAAGGGCAGCCGGGGAGCTGTTTTTT. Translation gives CSVERAAGELFF.

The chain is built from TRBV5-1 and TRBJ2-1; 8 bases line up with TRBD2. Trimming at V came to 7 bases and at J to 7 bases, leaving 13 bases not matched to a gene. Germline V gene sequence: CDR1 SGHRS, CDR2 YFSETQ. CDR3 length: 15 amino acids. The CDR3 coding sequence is TGCGCCAGCCTTCCCGGGACTAGAGGTGGAAATGAGCAGTTCTTC. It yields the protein CASLPGTRGGNEQFF.

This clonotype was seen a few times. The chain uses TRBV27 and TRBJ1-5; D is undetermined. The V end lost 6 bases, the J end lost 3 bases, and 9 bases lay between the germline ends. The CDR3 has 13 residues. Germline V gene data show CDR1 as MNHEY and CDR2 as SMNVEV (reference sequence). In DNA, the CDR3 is TGTGCCAGCAGAAGGGATTACAATCAGCCCCAGCATTTT. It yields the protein CASRRDYNQPQHF.

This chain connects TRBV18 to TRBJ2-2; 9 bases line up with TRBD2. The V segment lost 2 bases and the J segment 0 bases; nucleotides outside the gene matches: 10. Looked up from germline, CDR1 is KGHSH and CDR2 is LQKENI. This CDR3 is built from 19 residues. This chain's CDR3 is CASSPTSGYFIANTGELFF. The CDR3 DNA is TGTGCCAGCTCACCAACTAGCGGGTATTTTATCGCGAACACCGGGGAGCTGTTTTTT.

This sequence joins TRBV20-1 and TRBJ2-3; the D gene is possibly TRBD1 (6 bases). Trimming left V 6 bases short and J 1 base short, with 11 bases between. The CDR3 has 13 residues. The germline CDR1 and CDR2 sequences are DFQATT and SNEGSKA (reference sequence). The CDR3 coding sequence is TGCAGTGCAGGGACACCCGGCACAGATACGCAGTATTTT. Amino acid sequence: CSAGTPGTDTQYF.